This TCR beta chain was retrieved from a study of blood T cell repertoires in COVID-19. Study context: Researchers got acute and convalescent COVID-19 samples from the United States, Italy and Spain. The analysed material was cDNA or gDNA that came from T cells, B-cell-depleted T cells, or PBMCs.

CDR1 and CDR2 (germline): SGHNT, YENEEA. Trimming took off 1 base at V and 1 base at J, with 17 bases between the two ends. The CDR3 runs 18 residues. Original methodology: How many nucleated cells were present was estimated from reference gene primer amplification. TCRdb's copy holds only in-frame clones and misses some; the assay was immunoSEQ multiplex PCR. The D gene and trimming were derived from the DNA, and the V and J assignments and clone size from that table. Of hundreds of thousands of clones listed, 85% to 90% are singletons. The sample comprised peripheral blood. The chain recombines TRBV11-3 with TRBJ2-1; D not certain. This sequence was found in a woman in her 50s with acute or convalescent COVID-19. The CDR3 DNA follows: TGTGCCAGCAGCTTAGTTTTGACTTCCCATCCTTCCTACAATGAGCAGTTCTTC. Translation: CASSLVLTSHPSYNEQFF.